The rows below give T cell receptor beta chains drawn from one sample of a study of beta chain features in type 1 diabetes. Profiled with immunoSEQ multiplex PCR; TCRdb holds only in-frame clones, not every one. The sample lists about 700,000 clones, about an eighth occurring once. Specimen: naive CD4+ T cells from blood. The receptors derive from a man younger than 35 with type 1 diabetes. Each CDR3 is given with its conserved first and last residue. The D gene is left open where the match is weak. Size is stated for part of the rows, as once, few or many counts, or as a class when the clone is expanded.

CDR3 length: 14; V gene: TRBV7-8; D gene: -; clone size: few; J gene: TRBJ2-3; CDR3 DNA: TGTGCCAGCAGCTACAGCGGTAGCACAGATACGCAGTATTTT; CDR3 protein: CASSYSGSTDTQYF
CDR3 length: 13; V gene: TRBV28; D gene: -; clone size: -; J gene: TRBJ2-7; CDR3 DNA: TGTGCCAGCTGCTCAAGGCCGTCCTACGAGCAGTACTTC; CDR3 protein: CASCSRPSYEQYF
CDR3 length: 15; V gene: TRBV30; D gene: -; clone size: -; J gene: TRBJ1-2; CDR3 DNA: TGTGCCTGGAGTGTATCGGTGAATACTAACTATGGCTACACCTTC; CDR3 protein: CAWSVSVNTNYGYTF
CDR3 length: 16; V gene: TRBV7-2; D gene: TRBD2; clone size: -; J gene: TRBJ2-1; CDR3 DNA: TGTGCCAGCAGCTCCGCCGGGACTAGCGGGGGGGCTGAGCAGTTCTTC; CDR3 protein: CASSSAGTSGGAEQFF
CDR3 length: 12; V gene: TRBV7-2; D gene: -; clone size: few; J gene: TRBJ1-2; CDR3 DNA: TGTGCCAGCCGGGGGGCAATACATGGCTACACCTTC; CDR3 protein: CASRGAIHGYTF
CDR3 length: 15; V gene: TRBV6-1; D gene: -; clone size: -; J gene: TRBJ2-2; CDR3 DNA: TGTGCCAGCAACCTCGACAGTCCGAACACCGGGGAGCTGTTTTTT; CDR3 protein: CASNLDSPNTGELFF
CDR3 length: 14; V gene: TRBV28; D gene: TRBD1; clone size: few; J gene: TRBJ1-1; CDR3 DNA: TGTGCCAGCAGCCCCGGGACAGGGCACACTGAAGCTTTCTTT; CDR3 protein: CASSPGTGHTEAFF
CDR3 length: 12; V gene: TRBV13; D gene: -; clone size: few; J gene: TRBJ2-7; CDR3 DNA: TGTGCCAGCAGCTCTGCAGGGTGGGAGCAGTACTTC; CDR3 protein: CASSSAGWEQYF
CDR3 length: 18; V gene: TRBV5-1; D gene: -; clone size: few; J gene: TRBJ2-3; CDR3 DNA: TGCGCCAGCAGCTTGCAGCCCCCGGGGGGCAGTCCGGCAGATACGCAGTATTTT; CDR3 protein: CASSLQPPGGSPADTQYF
CDR3 length: 15; V gene: TRBV19; D gene: -; clone size: -; J gene: TRBJ1-2; CDR3 DNA: TGTGCCAGTAGTATAGCCGGCCAGGGGTACTATGGCTACACCTTC; CDR3 protein: CASSIAGQGYYGYTF
CDR3 length: 14; V gene: TRBV6-5; D gene: -; clone size: -; J gene: TRBJ1-1; CDR3 DNA: TGTGCCAGCAGTTACGATAGGCGGAACACTGAAGCTTTCTTT; CDR3 protein: CASSYDRRNTEAFF
CDR3 length: 16; V gene: TRBV6-5; D gene: TRBD1; clone size: few; J gene: TRBJ1-1; CDR3 DNA: TGTGCCAGCAGTTACGCATGGGACAGGGTATTGACTGAAGCTTTCTTT; CDR3 protein: CASSYAWDRVLTEAFF
CDR3 length: 13; V gene: TRBV18; D gene: -; clone size: few; J gene: TRBJ2-5; CDR3 DNA: TGTGCCAGCTCGCAGATTCTCGCAGAGACCCAGTACTTC; CDR3 protein: CASSQILAETQYF
CDR3 length: 13; V gene: TRBV11-2; D gene: -; clone size: -; J gene: TRBJ2-5; CDR3 DNA: TGTGCCAGCAGCACACAGGGAGAAGAGACCCAGTACTTC; CDR3 protein: CASSTQGEETQYF
CDR3 length: 15; V gene: TRBV7-2; D gene: -; clone size: -; J gene: TRBJ1-1; CDR3 DNA: TGTGCCAGCAGCGAATCCGGGCAGGGAAAGACTGAAGCTTTCTTT; CDR3 protein: CASSESGQGKTEAFF
CDR3 length: 17; V gene: TRBV9; D gene: -; clone size: few; J gene: TRBJ2-1; CDR3 DNA: TGTGCCAGCAGCCCACTAGCAGTGGGCCCCCTGGGGAATGAGCAGTTCTTC; CDR3 protein: CASSPLAVGPLGNEQFF
CDR3 length: 15; V gene: TRBV7-2; D gene: -; clone size: -; J gene: TRBJ2-1; CDR3 DNA: TGTGCCAGCAGCTTAGGGGGCCACCTCTACAATGAGCAGTTCTTC; CDR3 protein: CASSLGGHLYNEQFF
CDR3 length: 14; V gene: TRBV4-1; D gene: -; clone size: -; J gene: TRBJ2-3; CDR3 DNA: TGCGCCAGCAGCCAAGAAGCCAGAGGAGATACGCAGTATTTT; CDR3 protein: CASSQEARGDTQYF
CDR3 length: 14; V gene: TRBV7-9; D gene: -; clone size: -; J gene: TRBJ1-6; CDR3 DNA: TGTGCCAGCCAACGTCAGGAAGATCTTTCCCCCCTCCACTTT; CDR3 protein: CASQRQEDLSPLHF
CDR3 length: 15; V gene: TRBV6-1; D gene: TRBD2; clone size: few; J gene: TRBJ2-7; CDR3 DNA: TGTGCCAGCAGTCAAGAGCGGGGGGCCGTGGACGAGCAGTACTTC; CDR3 protein: CASSQERGAVDEQYF
CDR3 length: 15; V gene: TRBV14; D gene: TRBD1; clone size: once; J gene: TRBJ2-5; CDR3 DNA: TGTGCCAGCAGCTCTGGGACAGGGGGCTGGGAGACCCAGTACTTC; CDR3 protein: CASSSGTGGWETQYF
CDR3 length: 16; V gene: TRBV2; D gene: -; clone size: -; J gene: TRBJ2-3; CDR3 DNA: TGTGCCAGCAGCGCCCTTAGCGGCTCTAGCACAGATACGCAGTATTTT; CDR3 protein: CASSALSGSSTDTQYF
CDR3 length: 17; V gene: TRBV28; D gene: -; clone size: few; J gene: TRBJ2-7; CDR3 DNA: TGTGCCAGCAGTCAAGCCCAAGGAGGGGGAAGGACCTACGAGCAGTACTTC; CDR3 protein: CASSQAQGGGRTYEQYF
CDR3 length: 15; V gene: TRBV9; D gene: -; clone size: -; J gene: TRBJ1-3; CDR3 DNA: TGTGCCAGCAGCGTAAACACCTTCTCTGGAAACACCATATATTTT; CDR3 protein: CASSVNTFSGNTIYF
CDR3 length: 13; V gene: TRBV28; D gene: -; clone size: -; J gene: TRBJ2-2; CDR3 DNA: TGTGCCAGCAGCCCAACGAACACCGGGGAGCTGTTTTTT; CDR3 protein: CASSPTNTGELFF
CDR3 length: 15; V gene: TRBV10-3; D gene: -; clone size: -; J gene: TRBJ2-3; CDR3 DNA: TGTGCCATCAGTGACCCGGACACGAGCACAGATACGCAGTATTTT; CDR3 protein: CAISDPDTSTDTQYF
CDR3 length: 15; V gene: TRBV7-3; D gene: -; clone size: few; J gene: TRBJ2-6; CDR3 DNA: TGTGCCAGCAGCCTATACAGCTCTGGGGCCAACGTCCTGACTTTC; CDR3 protein: CASSLYSSGANVLTF
CDR3 length: 14; V gene: TRBV25-1; D gene: -; clone size: few; J gene: TRBJ2-7; CDR3 DNA: TGTGCCAGCGCCCGGGACCCCAGAGGCTACGAGCAGTACTTC; CDR3 protein: CASARDPRGYEQYF
CDR3 length: 13; V gene: TRBV11-1; D gene: -; clone size: few; J gene: TRBJ2-5; CDR3 DNA: TGTGCCAGCAGCCCCCAGCAACAAGAGACCCAGTACTTC; CDR3 protein: CASSPQQQETQYF
CDR3 length: 12; V gene: TRBV7-3; D gene: -; clone size: -; J gene: TRBJ2-6; CDR3 DNA: TGTGCCAGCAGCCCTGGGGCCAACGTCCTGACTTTC; CDR3 protein: CASSPGANVLTF
CDR3 length: 16; V gene: TRBV4-1; D gene: TRBD1; clone size: -; J gene: TRBJ1-6; CDR3 DNA: TGCGCCAGCAGCCAAGAGGAAGGGGGCGCAGAGTCACCCCTCCACTTT; CDR3 protein: CASSQEEGGAESPLHF
CDR3 length: 15; V gene: TRBV11-2; D gene: -; clone size: few; J gene: TRBJ2-1; CDR3 DNA: TGTGCCAGCAGATCTTGGGGGGCTTCCTACAATGAGCAGTTCTTC; CDR3 protein: CASRSWGASYNEQFF
CDR3 length: 12; V gene: TRBV9; D gene: -; clone size: -; J gene: TRBJ1-1; CDR3 DNA: TGTGCCAGCAGGTCTCAGGGATCTGAAGCTTTCTTT; CDR3 protein: CASRSQGSEAFF
CDR3 length: 15; V gene: TRBV2; D gene: -; clone size: -; J gene: TRBJ2-7; CDR3 DNA: TGTGCCAGCAGTGAAGAAATCGGAGAAGGGGGCGAGCAGTACTTC; CDR3 protein: CASSEEIGEGGEQYF
CDR3 length: 12; V gene: TRBV28; D gene: -; clone size: -; J gene: TRBJ1-1; CDR3 DNA: TGTGCCAGCAGGTACAGAAACACTGAAGCTTTCTTT; CDR3 protein: CASRYRNTEAFF